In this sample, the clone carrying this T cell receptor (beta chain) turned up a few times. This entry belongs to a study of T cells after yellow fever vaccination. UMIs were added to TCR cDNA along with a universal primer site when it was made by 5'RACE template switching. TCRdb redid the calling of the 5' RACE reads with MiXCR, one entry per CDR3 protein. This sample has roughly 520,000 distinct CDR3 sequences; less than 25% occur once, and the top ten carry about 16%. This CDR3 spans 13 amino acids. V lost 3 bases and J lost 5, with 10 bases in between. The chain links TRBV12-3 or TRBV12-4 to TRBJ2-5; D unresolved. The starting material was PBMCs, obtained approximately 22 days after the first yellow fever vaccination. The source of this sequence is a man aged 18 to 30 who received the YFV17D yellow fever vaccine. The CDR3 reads CASSFAIYETQYF. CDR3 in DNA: TGTGCCAGCAGTTTTGCCATCTACGAGACCCAGTACTTC.